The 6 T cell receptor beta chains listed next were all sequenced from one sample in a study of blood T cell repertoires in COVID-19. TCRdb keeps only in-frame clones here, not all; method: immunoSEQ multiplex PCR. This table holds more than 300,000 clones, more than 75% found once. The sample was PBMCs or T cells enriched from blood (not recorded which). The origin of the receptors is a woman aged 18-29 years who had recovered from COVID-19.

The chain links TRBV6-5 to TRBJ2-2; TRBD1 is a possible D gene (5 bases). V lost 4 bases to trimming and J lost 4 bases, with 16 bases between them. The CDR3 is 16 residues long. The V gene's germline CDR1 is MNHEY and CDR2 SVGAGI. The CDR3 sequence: CASSLDIPQSTGELFF. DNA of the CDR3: TGTGCCAGCAGTTTGGACATACCCCAGAGCACCGGGGAGCTGTTTTTT.

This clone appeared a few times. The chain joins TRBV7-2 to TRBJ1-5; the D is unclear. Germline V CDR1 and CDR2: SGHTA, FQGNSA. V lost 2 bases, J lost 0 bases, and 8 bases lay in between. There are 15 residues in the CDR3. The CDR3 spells CASSLMAISNQPQHF. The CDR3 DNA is TGTGCCAGCAGCTTAATGGCCATTAGCAATCAGCCCCAGCATTTT.

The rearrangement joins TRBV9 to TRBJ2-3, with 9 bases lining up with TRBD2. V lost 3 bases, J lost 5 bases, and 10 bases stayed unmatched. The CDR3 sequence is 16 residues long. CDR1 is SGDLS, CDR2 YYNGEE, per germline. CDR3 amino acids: CASSGRRGGTLDTQYF. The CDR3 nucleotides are TGTGCCAGCAGCGGGCGGCGGGGGGGAACGCTAGATACGCAGTATTTT.

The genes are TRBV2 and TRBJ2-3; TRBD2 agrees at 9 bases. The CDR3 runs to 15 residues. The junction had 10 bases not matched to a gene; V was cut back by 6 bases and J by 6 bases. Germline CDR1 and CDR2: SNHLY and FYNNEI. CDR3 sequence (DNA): TGTGCCAGCAGCTCAGTAGCGGGGGCGGGGGATACGCAGTATTTT. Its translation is CASSSVAGAGDTQYF.

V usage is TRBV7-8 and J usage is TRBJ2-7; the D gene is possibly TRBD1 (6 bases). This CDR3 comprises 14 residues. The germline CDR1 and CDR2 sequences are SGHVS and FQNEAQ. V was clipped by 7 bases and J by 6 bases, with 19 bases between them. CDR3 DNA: TGTGCCAGCAAAACAGGCGACGAAGGGGGCGAGCAGTACTTC. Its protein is CASKTGDEGGEQYF.

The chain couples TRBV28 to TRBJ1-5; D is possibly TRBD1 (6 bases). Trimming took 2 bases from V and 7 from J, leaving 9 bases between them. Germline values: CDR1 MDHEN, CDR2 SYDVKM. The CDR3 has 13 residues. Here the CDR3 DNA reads TGTGCCAGCAGTTTAACAGGGTGGCAGCCCCAGCATTTT. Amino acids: CASSLTGWQPQHF. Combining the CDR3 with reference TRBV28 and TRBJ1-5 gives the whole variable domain DVKVTQSSRYLVKRTGEKVFLECVQDMDHENMFWYRQDPGLGLRLIYFSYDVKMKEKGDIPEGYSVSREKKERFSLILESASTNQTSMYLCASSLTGWQPQHFGDGTRLSIL.